The source of this T cell receptor beta chain is a study of blood T cell repertoires in COVID-19. Clones were read by immunoSEQ multiplex PCR, and TCRdb kept only the in-frame ones, dropping some. The sample includes a few hundred thousand clones, around nine tenths of them seen just once. This clone was seen more than once but under ten times. Everyone who took part was roughly 18 to 89 years old, and they came from about two dozen US areas. Recovery among Cohort 3 donors was established by two negative PCRs, clearance, or symptom resolution. This TCR was sampled from a woman aged 55-69 years who had recovered from COVID-19. The sequencing input was PBMCs or T cells enriched from blood (not recorded which).

The CDR3 here is CASSPIRGSTDTQYF. The CDR3 DNA is TGTGCCAGCAGCCCAATCAGGGGGAGCACAGATACGCAGTATTTT. The chain uses TRBV7-8 and TRBJ2-3; 7 bases are a match to TRBD1. The CDR3 extends over 15 amino acids. Germline assignment: CDR1 SGHVS and CDR2 FQNEAQ. The V gene end was trimmed by 5 bases and the J gene end by 0 bases; junction bases not matched to a gene: 5. The complete variable domain, with remaining parts taken from reference TRBV7-8 and TRBJ2-3, reads GAGVSQSPRYKVAKRGQDVALRCDPISGHVSLFWYQQALGQGPEFLTYFQNEAQLDKSGLPSDRFFAERPEGSVSTLKIQRTQQEDSAVYLCASSPIRGSTDTQYFGPGTRLTVL.